Listed here are 6 T cell receptor beta chains from one sample, sequenced in a study of T-cell reconstitution after alpha-beta-depleted transplantation in children. Unique molecular identifiers featured in how the TCRbeta library was prepared. One entry per CDR3 protein, called by TCRdb with MiXCR from the PCR reads. The sample shows about 370,000 distinct CDR3 sequences, over 20% of them seen only once. The material was PBMCs from the stem cell graft donor, obtained from the stem cell graft. These receptors were taken from a human donor who donated a stem cell graft to a child with acute myeloid leukemia.

This clonotype occurred many times. This sequence joins TRBV5-1 and TRBJ2-3; 9 nucleotides agree with TRBD2. V lost 3 bases, J lost 0 bases, and 2 bases stayed unmatched. The germline V gene encodes CDR1 SGHRS and CDR2 YFSETQ. CDR3 length: 15 residues. In DNA, the CDR3 is TGCGCCAGCAGCTCACTAGCGGGTAGCACAGATACGCAGTATTTT. Its translation: CASSSLAGSTDTQYF.

As concerns this clonotype: With a much larger clone just one base away, this may be a read error. The chain recombines TRBV20-1 with TRBJ2-7; 10 positions agree with TRBD2. This CDR3 is 15 amino acids long. Per germline, CDR1 DFQATT and CDR2 SNEGSKA (reference sequence). CDR3 nucleotides: TGCAGTGCTAGTTACCCAGCGGGAGGGTCCTACGGGCAGTACTTC. Its translation is CSASYPAGGSYGQYF.

The gene calls are TRBV7-9 and TRBJ1-1; D gene ambiguous. The germline gives CDR1 SEHNR, CDR2 FQNEAQ (reference sequence). Trimming pared 6 bases from V and 1 base from J, leaving 6 bases between. CDR3 length equals 12 residues. The CDR3 spells CASRDPNTEAFF. CDR3 coding DNA: TGTGCCAGCAGGGACCCGAACACTGAAGCTTTCTTT.

The V gene is TRBV30, the J gene TRBJ2-2; D remains ambiguous. CDR1 is GTSNPN, CDR2 SVGIG, per germline (reference sequence). The CDR3 length is 13 residues. Between the trimmed V and J ends, which lost 2 bases and 4 bases, there was a span of 8 bases. The chain's CDR3 is CAWSHGRTGELFF. For the CDR3, the DNA is TGTGCCTGGAGTCATGGTCGCACCGGGGAGCTGTTTTTT.

This clonotype was seen more than once but under ten times. V and J are TRBV28 and TRBJ1-2, with D tentatively TRBD1 (5 bases). Germline CDR1 reads MDHEN; CDR2 reads SYDVKM. V dropped 6 bases and J dropped 8 bases, with 16 bases sitting between them. There are 13 residues in the CDR3. The CDR3 loop reads CASSIQGSGGYTF. CDR3 bases: TGTGCCAGCAGCATCCAGGGCTCGGGGGGCTACACCTTC.

The rearrangement joins TRBV12-3 or TRBV12-4 to TRBJ2-1; 8 positions agree with TRBD2. V lost 5 bases to trimming and J lost 9 bases; unmatched junction nucleotides: 9. The CDR3 loop spans 14 amino acids. CDR3 DNA: TGTGCCAGCAGTCCACTAGCGGAGGGGGGTGAGCAGTTCTTC. Its protein product is CASSPLAEGGEQFF.